Detailed here is one T cell receptor (beta chain). This sample was taken from a study of blood T cell repertoires in COVID-19. Participant ages covered roughly 18 to 89 years across 25 or so US areas. Assignments of participants to cohorts depended upon their own reported clinical history. Shortly before study entry, within 2 weeks, exposed participants had met a COVID-19 case. CDR3 length equals 15 residues. Per germline, CDR1 MGHRA and CDR2 YSYEKL. V lost 5 bases to trimming and J lost 2 bases; unmatched junction nucleotides: 6. The authors' processing: Amplification of reference gene primers provided the estimated nucleated cell counts. Assay used: immunoSEQ multiplex PCR; TCRdb lists only in-frame clones, some missing. V, J and clone size reflect that table, while D and trimming were determined from the DNA. The sample carries approximately 300,000 clones, 85% to 95% recorded once.

The clonotype originates from a woman in her twenties or thirties who had been exposed to COVID-19. This chain connects TRBV4-1 to TRBJ1-3; 7 bases fit TRBD1. The sequencing input was PBMCs or T cells enriched from blood (not recorded which). The CDR3 DNA reads TGCGCCAGCAGCTCCCGGGACAGCCCTGGAAACACCATATATTTT. This sequence encodes CASSSRDSPGNTIYF.